One sample yielded the 23 T cell receptor beta chains listed below, sequenced in a study of blood T cell repertoires in COVID-19. Sequencing was performed with immunoSEQ multiplex PCR; in TCRdb, only in-frame clones are kept and a portion is missing. The repertoire has about 160,000 clones, approximately 84% of them found once; the top ten carry 22%. Sequencing was performed on peripheral blood. The receptors derive from an elderly woman with acute or convalescent COVID-19.

The chain is built from TRBV30 and TRBJ1-5, with a possible D match to TRBD1 (5 bases). The CDR3 covers 15 residues. Per germline, CDR1 GTSNPN and CDR2 SVGIG (reference sequence). V lost 5 bases, J lost 1 base, and 15 bases lay in between. CDR3 amino acids: CAWAPGGFSNQPQHF. The CDR3 DNA reads TGTGCCTGGGCCCCTGGGGGGTTCAGCAATCAGCCCCAGCATTTT. Combining the CDR3 with reference TRBV30 and TRBJ1-5 gives the whole variable domain SQTIHQWPATLVQPVGSPLSLECTVEGTSNPNLYWYRQAAGRGLQLLFYSVGIGQISSEVPQNLSASRPQDRQFILSSKKLLLSDSGFYLCAWAPGGFSNQPQHFGDGTRLSIL.

The chain uses TRBV27 and TRBJ2-1; the match to TRBD1 covers 7 bases. V lost 6 bases to trimming and J lost 3 bases; unmatched junction nucleotides: 5. Germline lookup yields CDR1 MNHEY and CDR2 SMNVEV (reference sequence). CDR3 length: 14 amino acids. CDR3 sequence: CASRRTGDYNEQFF. The CDR3 DNA reads TGTGCCAGCAGGAGGACAGGAGACTACAATGAGCAGTTCTTC.

The chain has TRBV6-5 and TRBJ2-4, with D unresolved. The CDR3 has 13 amino acids. The germline V gene has CDR1 MNHEY and CDR2 SVGAGI. V lost 5 bases and J lost 1, with 6 bases in between. In nucleotides, the CDR3 is TGTGCCAGCAGTCAGGTGGCCAAAAACATTCAGTACTTC. It encodes CASSQVAKNIQYF.

V gene TRBV19 combines with J gene TRBJ2-7; D is ambiguous. With 3 bases removed from V and 3 bases from J, the gap between germline ends came to 6 bases. The CDR3 sequence is 12 residues long. Germline CDR1 and CDR2: LNHDA and SQIVND (reference sequence). The CDR3, as DNA: TGTGCCAGTAGTATCCCCGGCTACGAGCAGTACTTC. This gives the protein CASSIPGYEQYF.

V usage is TRBV18 and J usage is TRBJ2-2; 10 bases match TRBD2. The ends lost 6 bases at V and 5 bases at J; junction bases unmatched: 9. CDR3 length: 16 amino acids. Germline CDR1 reads KGHSH; CDR2 reads LQKENI. CDR3 residues: CASSHPVSGRTGELFF. CDR3 nucleotide sequence: TGTGCCAGCTCGCACCCGGTTAGCGGGAGGACCGGGGAGCTGTTTTTT.

The chain employs TRBV7-9 and TRBJ2-1, with TRBD2 matching over 10 bases. Germline CDR1 and CDR2: SEHNR and FQNEAQ (reference sequence). The CDR3 is 15 amino acids. V lost 3 bases and J lost 10; bases outside the gene matches: 9. CDR3 residues: CASSFFSSGSLEQFF. DNA of the CDR3: TGTGCCAGCAGCTTTTTTTCTAGCGGGAGCCTAGAGCAGTTCTTC. Full variable domain (remainder filled in from reference TRBV7-9 and TRBJ2-1): DTGVSQNPRHKITKRGQNVTFRCDPISEHNRLYWYRQTLGQGPEFLTYFQNEAQLEKSRLLSDRFSAERPKGSFSTLEIQRTEQGDSAMYLCASSFFSSGSLEQFFGPGTRLTVL.

The chain carries TRBV7-9 and TRBJ1-1; tentatively, D is TRBD1 (6 bases). V dropped 1 base and J dropped 1 base, with 10 bases sitting between them. Germline V gene data show CDR1 as SEHNR and CDR2 as FQNEAQ (reference sequence). There are 15 residues in the CDR3. CDR3 sequence reads: CASSLVGTPNTEAFF. The CDR3 bases are TGTGCCAGCAGCTTAGTTGGGACACCGAACACTGAAGCTTTCTTT.

The rearrangement uses TRBV19 and TRBJ1-1; perhaps TRBD1 as D (5 bases). The V gene lost 5 bases and the J gene lost 3 bases, with 10 bases spanning the gap. Germline V gene lookup returns CDR1 LNHDA and CDR2 SQIVND (reference sequence). The CDR3 contains 13 residues. In nucleotides, the CDR3 is TGTGCCAGTAGTCCAGGGTCGGACACTGAAGCTTTCTTT. It is translated as CASSPGSDTEAFF.

This chain links TRBV2 with TRBJ2-2, with 7 bases that match TRBD1. Germline CDR1 reads SNHLY; CDR2 reads FYNNEI. Trimming took 4 bases from V and 3 from J; bases not matched to a gene: 5. CDR3 length equals 15 residues. The CDR3 region has the DNA TGTGCCAGCAGTGGACCCGGGACAGACACCGGGGAGCTGTTTTTT. This codes for CASSGPGTDTGELFF.

This clone was counted once. The CDR3 DNA sequence: TGCGCCAGCAGCCAAGTTGCGAACGGAGGCTACAATGAGCAGTTCTTC. Translated, it gives CASSQVANGGYNEQFF. The chain joins TRBV4-3 to TRBJ2-1; possible D gene TRBD2, 5 bases. V lost 1 base and J lost 3, with 13 bases in between. Germline assignment: CDR1 LGHNA and CDR2 YSLEER. The CDR3 contains 16 residues.

The rearrangement joins TRBV11-3 to TRBJ2-3; 7 bases fit TRBD2. The CDR3 is made up of 16 amino acids. Germline trimming cut 5 bases from V and 1 base from J; bases unmatched to any gene: 9. CDR1 is SGHNT, CDR2 YENEEA, per germline. The CDR3 coding sequence is TGTGCCAGCAGCCTCCGAGCGGGAAGGGGCACAGATACGCAGTATTTT. Translated, it gives CASSLRAGRGTDTQYF. Full variable domain (rest looked up from reference TRBV11-3 and TRBJ2-3): EAGVVQSPRYKIIEKKQPVAFWCNPISGHNTLYWYLQNLGQGPELLIRYENEEAVDDSQLPKDRFSAERLKGVDSTLKIQPAELGDSAVYLCASSLRAGRGTDTQYFGPGTRLTVL.

The count of this clone is one. V gene TRBV7-9 combines with J gene TRBJ1-2; 8 bases are a match to TRBD1. There are 14 residues in the CDR3. V was pared by 5 bases and J by 8 bases, with 10 bases of the junction left unmatched. Germline-derived CDR1 and CDR2 are SEHNR and FQNEAQ (reference sequence). CDR3 amino acids: CASSIGQGVGGYTF. In nucleotides, the CDR3 is TGTGCCAGCAGCATCGGACAGGGAGTGGGAGGCTACACCTTC.

The V gene is TRBV6-1, the J gene TRBJ2-2; 7 positions match TRBD1. CDR1 and CDR2 from the germline V gene are MNHNS and SASEGT. The J segment lost 3 bases and the V segment lost 2 bases, leaving 3 bases of the junction unmatched. The CDR3 runs to 15 residues. The CDR3: CASSERTGDTGELFF. The CDR3 DNA reads TGTGCCAGCAGTGAAAGGACAGGCGACACCGGGGAGCTGTTTTTT.

A note on this clone: A read error may account for a junction end that differs from germline. The chain is built from TRBV3-1 (or the pseudogene TRBV3-2) and TRBJ1-2; the D is unclear. The CDR3 is 14 amino acids. The germline V gene has CDR1 LGHDT and CDR2 YNNKEL (reference sequence). CDR3 nucleotide sequence: TGTGCCAGCAGCCAAGAGACGACCGGGTCCTCCGTTTACTTC. It is translated as CASSQETTGSSVYF.

The V and J genes are TRBV5-1 and TRBJ1-2; 8 positions agree with TRBD1. This CDR3 contains 16 residues. The germline V gene encodes CDR1 SGHRS and CDR2 YFSETQ. Losses at the gene ends were 4 bases for V and 0 bases for J; bases not matched to a gene: 8. The CDR3 reads CASSPTGGVANYGYTF. The CDR3 DNA reads as TGCGCCAGCAGCCCTACAGGGGGGGTAGCTAACTATGGCTACACCTTC.

There are a few counts of this clone. The rearrangement joins TRBV7-2 to TRBJ1-2, with 7 bases that match TRBD1. Germline CDR1 and CDR2: SGHTA and FQGNSA. The ends lost 5 bases at V and 5 bases at J; junction bases unmatched: 5. The CDR3 covers 13 residues. The CDR3 reads CASSLDRPYGYTF. The CDR3 coding sequence is TGTGCCAGCAGCCTGGACAGGCCTTATGGCTACACCTTC.

This clone was counted once. The rearrangement uses TRBV19 and TRBJ1-2; D is unclear. V was cut by 9 bases and J by 3 bases, with 20 bases left in between. CDR3 length: 15 residues. The germline gives CDR1 LNHDA, CDR2 SQIVND (reference sequence). CDR3 DNA: TGTGCCAGCCTCGCTTACGGGGAGGATGACTATGGCTACACCTTC. This gives the protein CASLAYGEDDYGYTF.

V is TRBV12-3 or TRBV12-4 and J is TRBJ2-5; 8 positions agree with TRBD2. The CDR3 runs to 12 residues. CDR3 in DNA: TGTGTTTCCTCCACTAGCGGAGAGACCCAGTACTTC. This gives the protein CVSSTSGETQYF.

The chain links TRBV29-1 to TRBJ2-1, with D tentatively TRBD2 (6 bases). This CDR3 has 15 amino acids. Germline lookup yields CDR1 SQVTM and CDR2 ANQGSEA. The V gene lost 5 bases and the J gene lost 0 bases, with 14 bases spanning the gap. This CDR3 reads CSVKWLASSYNEQFF. In DNA form, the CDR3 reads TGCAGCGTTAAATGGCTAGCGAGCTCCTACAATGAGCAGTTCTTC.

This chain uses TRBV5-6 with TRBJ2-1; TRBD2 matches at 15 bases. Germline trimming cut 0 bases from V and 14 bases from J; bases unmatched to any gene: 3. The CDR3 contains 14 residues. The germline CDR1 and CDR2 sequences are SGHDT and YYEEEE. CDR3 protein: CASSLEGLAGGKFF. The CDR3 bases are TGTGCCAGCAGCTTGGAGGGACTAGCGGGAGGAAAGTTCTTC.

The chain is built from TRBV6-5 and TRBJ2-7; the match to TRBD1 covers 7 bases. V shed 5 bases and J 3 bases; nucleotides not matched to a gene: 7. Germline V gene data show CDR1 as MNHEY and CDR2 as SVGAGI. The CDR3 runs to 14 residues. Here the CDR3 reads CASSNRDSFYEQYF. In DNA form, the CDR3 reads TGTGCCAGCAGTAACCGGGACAGTTTCTACGAGCAGTACTTC.

The chain carries TRBV5-5 and TRBJ2-2; 7 bases match TRBD1. CDR1 is SGHKS, CDR2 YYEKEE, per germline (reference sequence). The CDR3 is 14 residues long. V dropped 7 bases and J dropped 1; count of bases not matched to a gene: 4. The CDR3 DNA is TGTGCCAGCGGGGGACAGATGAACACCGGGGAGCTGTTTTTT. Translated: CASGGQMNTGELFF.

This sequence joins TRBV21-1 and TRBJ2-3; the table's D call, TRBD2, was not checked against the DNA. TRBV21-1 is shown as a pseudogene. The CDR3 length is 16 residues. CDR3: CASSKSGGSYADTQYF. The CDR3 bases are TGTGCCAGCAGCAAATCAGGCGGGTCCTACGCAGATACGCAGTATTTT.